One sample yielded the 9 T cell receptor beta chains listed below, sequenced in a study of T cells in Graves' hyperthyroidism and ophthalmopathy. The TCR beta CDR3 regions underwent amplification using RNA transcripts as the source. The HTBI primer set was used in a first-round RT-PCR of the TCR CDR3. TCRdb ran MiXCR on the multiplex PCR reads and lists one entry per CDR3 protein. The table lists approximately 590,000 distinct CDR3 sequences, 15% to 18% of them singletons. Material: blood. The receptors shown here come from a woman in her 30s with Graves' hyperthyroidism.

This clonotype was counted between two and nine times. The genes are TRBV7-9 and TRBJ1-1; perhaps TRBD1 as D (5 bases). Trimming removed 5 bases from V and 7 bases from J, with 20 bases in between. Germline V lookup: CDR1 SEHNR, CDR2 FQNEAQ (reference sequence). This CDR3 spans 15 amino acids. This CDR3 reads CASSTPNGTQLEAFF. Here the CDR3 DNA reads TGTGCCAGCAGCACGCCTAACGGGACGCAGCTTGAAGCTTTCTTT.

The sample holds many counts of this clonotype. J is TRBJ2-7 and V is TRBV7-2, with TRBD2 matching 9 bases. Germline V CDR1 and CDR2: SGHTA, FQGNSA. V lost 2 bases and J lost 4; bases outside the gene matches: 6. CDR3 length equals 15 residues. The CDR3 is CASSLRAGGRYEQYF. Written as DNA, the CDR3 is TGTGCCAGCAGCTTAAGGGCGGGAGGGAGGTACGAGCAGTACTTC.

The chain is built from TRBV15 and TRBJ1-1, with 10 bases matching TRBD1. Germline V gives CDR1 LNHNV, CDR2 YYDKDF (reference sequence). This CDR3 contains 19 residues. After removal of 0 bases from V and 6 bases from J, the junction contained 16 bases not matched to a gene. CDR3 DNA sequence: TGTGCCACCAGCAGAGACTATCGGGGACAGGGGCCGAGAGGGGCTGAAGCTTTCTTT. This sequence encodes CATSRDYRGQGPRGAEAFF.

For this clonotype: A single base separates this from a much larger clone, so it may be a read error. The chain employs TRBV15 and TRBJ2-7, with D perhaps matching TRBD1 or TRBD2 (6 bases each). The CDR3 has 15 residues. Looked up from germline, CDR1 is LNHNV and CDR2 is YYDKDF (reference sequence). Here the CDR3 reads CGTSREQGGPYEQYF. CDR3 coding DNA: TGTGGCACCAGCAGAGAACAGGGAGGCCCCTACGAGCAGTACTTC.

This clonotype showed up just a few times. The chain employs TRBV12-5 and TRBJ2-3; TRBD2 matches at 10 bases. Trimming took 6 bases from V and 11 from J; bases not matched to a gene: 5. The CDR3 is 12 residues long. Germline V gene lookup returns CDR1 LGHNT and CDR2 FRNRAP. CDR3 bases: TGTGCTAGTGGCCTAGCGGGAGCTAGGCAGTATTTT. Amino acid sequence: CASGLAGARQYF.

As to this clonotype: One base away lies a much larger clone, so this may be a sequencing read error. This chain links TRBV18 with TRBJ1-2; TRBD1 might be the D (5 bases). This CDR3 comprises 16 residues. Germline CDR1 and CDR2: KGHSH and LQKENI. CDR3 DNA sequence: TGTGCCAGCTCAACACCCCCGGGGCAGGGCATCTATGGCTACACCTTC. It yields the protein CASSTPPGQGIYGYTF.

This clonotype has ten or more counts. The chain carries TRBV7-3 and TRBJ2-3; TRBD2 aligns across 7 bases. This CDR3 region has 13 residues. The germline gives CDR1 SGHTA, CDR2 FQGTGA. After removal of 5 bases from V and 3 bases from J, the junction contained 2 bases not matched to a gene. CDR3 protein: CASSTGGTDTQYF. The CDR3 DNA follows: TGTGCCAGCAGCACCGGGGGGACAGATACGCAGTATTTT.

This clonotype came up a few times. The chain has TRBV12-3 or TRBV12-4 and TRBJ2-1; TRBD2 matches 12 bases. This CDR3 contains 19 residues. Germline trimming cut 5 bases from V and 0 bases from J; bases unmatched to any gene: 11. CDR3 region: CASSGDWTSGVSSYNEQFF. As DNA, the CDR3 is TGTGCCAGCAGTGGGGATTGGACTAGCGGGGTGAGCTCCTACAATGAGCAGTTCTTC.

The V and J genes are TRBV6-1 and TRBJ2-4; 10 bases line up with TRBD2. The CDR3 runs to 16 residues. Germline trimming cut 4 bases from V and 3 bases from J; bases unmatched to any gene: 6. Germline V gene lookup returns CDR1 MNHNS and CDR2 SASEGT. CDR3 nucleotides: TGTGCCAGCAGTGTTCTAGCGGGAGCAGTCAAAAACATTCAGTACTTC. This encodes CASSVLAGAVKNIQYF.